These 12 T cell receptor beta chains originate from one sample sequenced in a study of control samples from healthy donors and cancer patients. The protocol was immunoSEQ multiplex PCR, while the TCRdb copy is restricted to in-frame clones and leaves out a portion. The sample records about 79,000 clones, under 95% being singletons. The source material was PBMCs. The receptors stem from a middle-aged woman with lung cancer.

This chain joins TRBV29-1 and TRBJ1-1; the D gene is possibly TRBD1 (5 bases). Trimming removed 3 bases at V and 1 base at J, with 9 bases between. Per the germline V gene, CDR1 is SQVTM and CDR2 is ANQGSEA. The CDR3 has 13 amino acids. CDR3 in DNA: TGCAGCGTTGATAGTGGACAGAACACTGAAGCTTTCTTT. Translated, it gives CSVDSGQNTEAFF.

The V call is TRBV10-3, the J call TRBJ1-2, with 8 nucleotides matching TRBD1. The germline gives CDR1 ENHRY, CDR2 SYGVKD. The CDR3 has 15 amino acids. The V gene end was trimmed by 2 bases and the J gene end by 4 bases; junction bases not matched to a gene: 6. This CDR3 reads CAISEGTGNSYGYTF. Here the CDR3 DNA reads TGTGCCATCAGTGAGGGGACAGGAAATTCCTATGGCTACACCTTC.

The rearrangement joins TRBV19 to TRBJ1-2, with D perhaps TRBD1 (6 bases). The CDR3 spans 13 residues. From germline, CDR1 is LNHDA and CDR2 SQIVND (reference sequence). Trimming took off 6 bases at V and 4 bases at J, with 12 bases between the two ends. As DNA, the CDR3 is TGTGCCAGTAGAGGAGGGGGTCGCTATGGCTACACCTTC. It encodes CASRGGGRYGYTF.

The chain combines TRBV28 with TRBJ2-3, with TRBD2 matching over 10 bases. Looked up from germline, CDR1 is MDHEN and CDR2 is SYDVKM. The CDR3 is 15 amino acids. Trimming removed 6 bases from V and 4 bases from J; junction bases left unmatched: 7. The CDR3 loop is CASSQVAGGSDTQYF. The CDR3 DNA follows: TGTGCCAGCAGCCAGGTAGCGGGGGGATCAGATACGCAGTATTTT.

CDR3 sequence (DNA): TGTGCCAGCAGCTGGCCAGGGACAGGGGGCAGGCAGTACTTC. Amino acids: CASSWPGTGGRQYF. The chain recombines TRBV5-6 with TRBJ2-7; 12 bases map to TRBD1. Trimming took 3 bases from V and 9 from J; bases not matched to a gene: 7. The CDR3 runs 14 residues. Per the germline V gene, CDR1 is SGHDT and CDR2 is YYEEEE.

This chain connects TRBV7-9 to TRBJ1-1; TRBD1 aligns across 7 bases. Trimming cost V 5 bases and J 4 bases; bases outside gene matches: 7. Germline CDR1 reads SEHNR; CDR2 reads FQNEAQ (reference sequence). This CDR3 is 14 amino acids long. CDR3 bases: TGTGCCAGCAGCGGACGACAGGGTGGCACTGAAGCTTTCTTT. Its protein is CASSGRQGGTEAFF.

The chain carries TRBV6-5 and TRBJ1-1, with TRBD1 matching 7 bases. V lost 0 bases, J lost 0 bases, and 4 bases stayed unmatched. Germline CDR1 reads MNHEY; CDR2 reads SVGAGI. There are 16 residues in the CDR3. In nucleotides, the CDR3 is TGTGCCAGCAGTTACTCCCATACAGGGGTGAACACTGAAGCTTTCTTT. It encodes CASSYSHTGVNTEAFF.

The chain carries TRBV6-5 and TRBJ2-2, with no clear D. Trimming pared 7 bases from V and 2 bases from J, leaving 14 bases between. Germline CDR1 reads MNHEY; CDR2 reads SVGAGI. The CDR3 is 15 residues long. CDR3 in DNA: TGTGCCAGCAACGAATGGGGTAGTAACACCGGGGAGCTGTTTTTT. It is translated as CASNEWGSNTGELFF.

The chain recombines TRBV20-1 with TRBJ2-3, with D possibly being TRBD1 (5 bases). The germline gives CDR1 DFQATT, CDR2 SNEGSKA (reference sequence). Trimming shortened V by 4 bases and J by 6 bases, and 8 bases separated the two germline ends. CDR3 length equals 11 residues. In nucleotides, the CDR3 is TGCAGTGCTACCCCAGGGGATACGCAGTATTTT. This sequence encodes CSATPGDTQYF.

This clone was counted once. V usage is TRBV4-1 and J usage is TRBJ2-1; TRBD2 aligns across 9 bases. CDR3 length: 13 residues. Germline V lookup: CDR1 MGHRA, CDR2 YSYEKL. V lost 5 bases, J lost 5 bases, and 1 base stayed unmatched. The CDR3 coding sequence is TGCGCCAGCAGCGCTAGCGGGGACAATGAGCAGTTCTTC. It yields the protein CASSASGDNEQFF.

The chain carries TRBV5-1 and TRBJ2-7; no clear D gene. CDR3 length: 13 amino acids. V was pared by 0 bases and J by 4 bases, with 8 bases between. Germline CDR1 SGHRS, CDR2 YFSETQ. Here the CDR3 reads CASSLGAEYEQYF. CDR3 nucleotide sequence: TGCGCCAGCAGCTTGGGGGCGGAATACGAGCAGTACTTC. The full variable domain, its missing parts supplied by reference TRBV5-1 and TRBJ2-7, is KAGVTQTPRYLIKTRGQQVTLSCSPISGHRSVSWYQQTPGQGLQFLFEYFSETQRNKGNFPGRFSGRQFSNSRSEMNVSTLELGDSALYLCASSLGAEYEQYFGPGTRLTVT.

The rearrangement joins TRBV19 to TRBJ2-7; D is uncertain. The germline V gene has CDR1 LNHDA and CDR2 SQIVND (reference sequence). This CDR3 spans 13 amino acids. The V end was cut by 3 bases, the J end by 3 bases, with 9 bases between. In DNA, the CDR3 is TGTGCCAGTAGTATGGCCGCACGCTACGAGCAGTACTTC. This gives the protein CASSMAARYEQYF.